One sample yielded the 15 T cell receptor beta chains listed below, sequenced in a study of T cells in women clearing cervical HPV infection. Produced via immunoSEQ multiplex PCR; TCRdb's table is partial and in-frame only. The listing records tens of thousands of clones. The sample was blood buffy coat. These receptors were collected from a woman between 18 and 69 years old with a cervical HPV16 infection that either progressed to CIN3+ or cleared (not recorded which).

Remarks on this clone: The CDR3 extends 3 residues past the end of the read, so its final part is completed from the germline J gene. V usage is TRBV18 and J usage is TRBJ2-3; TRBD2 matches at 14 bases. Trimming removed 6 bases from V and 7 bases from J; junction bases left unmatched: 15. Germline loops: CDR1 KGHSH, CDR2 LQKENI. The CDR3 is 18 residues long. The covered CDR3 bases are TGTGCCAGCTCGTTAAACGCGCCGGGACTAGCGGGGGACAATACG. It specifies CASSLNAPGLAGDNT. The whole CDR3 protein is CASSLNAPGLAGDNTQYF. Full variable domain (rest looked up from reference TRBV18 and TRBJ2-3): NAGVMQNPRHLVRRRGQEARLRCSPMKGHSHVYWYRQLPEEGLKFMVYLQKENIIDESGMPKERFSAEFPKEGPSILRIQQVVRGDSAAYFCASSLNAPGLAGDNTQYFGPGTRLTVL.

Concerning this clone: The sequence runs out 3 residues before the end of the CDR3; the remainder is reconstructed from the germline J gene. The chain couples TRBV11-2 to TRBJ2-1, with D possibly matching TRBD1 (5 bases). The V end lost 1 base, the J end lost 3 bases, and 7 bases lay between the germline ends. This CDR3 contains 14 residues. Germline V CDR1 and CDR2: SGHAT, FQNNGV. The part of the CDR3 DNA that was read is TGTGCCAGCAGCTTAGTCCAGGGCTACAATGAG. This gives the protein CASSLVQGYNE. In full, the CDR3 reads CASSLVQGYNEQFF.

A note on this clone: The read terminates 3 residues before the CDR3 end, so the remaining end is supplied by the germline J gene. The chain joins TRBV20-1 to TRBJ2-3; TRBD2 aligns across 13 bases. This CDR3 comprises 16 residues. Germline CDR1 reads DFQATT; CDR2 reads SNEGSKA (reference sequence). CDR3 DNA, as far as it was read: TGCAGTGCTAGGGGGACTAGCGGGGCACCTCAAGAGACG. Its protein is CSARGTSGAPQET. The full CDR3 protein reads CSARGTSGAPQETQYF.

Turning to this clone: The CDR3 end falls 3 residues outside the read, so it is completed with the germline J gene. This chain uses TRBV7-2 with TRBJ1-2; D is possibly TRBD1 (5 bases). The CDR3 loop spans 11 amino acids. The germline V gene has CDR1 SGHTA and CDR2 FQGNSA. Here the CDR3 reads CASKGYNDYTF. The CDR3 bases that were read are TGTGCCAGCAAGGGGTACAATGAC.

For this clone: The DNA ends 3 residues before the CDR3 does, and the rest of the CDR3 is filled in from the germline J gene. The V gene is TRBV14, the J gene TRBJ2-7, with 10 bases fitting TRBD2. The CDR3 has 17 residues. V lost 1 base and J lost 1; bases outside the gene matches: 7. The germline V gene encodes CDR1 SGHDN and CDR2 FVKESK. The CDR3 is CASSQALAGEWSYEQYF. CDR3 bases read: TGTGCCAGCAGCCAAGCTCTAGCGGGAGAATGGTCCTACGAG.

With regard to this clone: The sequenced fragment ends 3 residues before the CDR3 boundary, so the rest is inferred from the germline J gene. The genes are TRBV9 and TRBJ2-7; D may be TRBD2 (5 bases). There are 15 residues in the CDR3. Per the germline V gene, CDR1 is SGDLS and CDR2 is YYNGEE. V was trimmed by 0 bases and J by 0 bases, leaving 10 bases between them. CDR3 loop: CASSVGAVSSYEQYF. The sequenced part of the CDR3 DNA is TGTGCCAGCAGCGTAGGAGCGGTGAGCTCCTACGAG.

In regard to this clone: The read stops 3 residues short of the end of the CDR3; the missing end is completed from the germline J gene. This chain links TRBV30 with TRBJ2-1, with D perhaps TRBD1 (6 bases). Germline V CDR1 and CDR2: GTSNPN, SVGIG (reference sequence). V was pared by 5 bases and J by 4 bases, with 9 bases between. This CDR3 is 12 amino acids long. The CDR3 here is CAWGQKYNEQFF. The sequenced part of the CDR3 DNA is TGTGCCTGGGGACAGAAATACAATGAG.

Comments on this clone: The read terminates 3 residues ahead of where the CDR3 ends, so the germline J gene completes it. The genes are TRBV12-3 or TRBV12-4 and TRBJ2-7; TRBD2 matches at 9 bases. Unmatched junction bases numbered 6, after V lost 3 bases and J lost 0 bases. CDR3 length: 16 residues. The DNA read from the CDR3 is TGTGCCAGCAGTTTTAAAAGCGGGAGGATCTCCTACGAG. Translating it yields CASSFKSGRISYE. The full CDR3 reads CASSFKSGRISYEQYF.

In regard to this clone: The observed sequence ends 3 residues before the CDR3 terminus, with the missing tail filled in from the germline J gene. The chain joins TRBV20-1 to TRBJ1-1; D is perhaps TRBD1 (5 bases). The CDR3 spans 13 residues. Germline CDR1 reads DFQATT; CDR2 reads SNEGSKA (reference sequence). V was cut by 5 bases and J by 3 bases, with 13 bases left in between. The CDR3 loop is CSAPKGSDTEAFF. The DNA read from the CDR3 is TGCAGTGCTCCGAAGGGGAGTGACACTGAA.

Worth noting for this clone: The CDR3 extends 3 residues past the end of the read, so its final part is completed from the germline J gene. This rearrangement joins TRBV19 to TRBJ1-4, with 12 positions matching TRBD1. The CDR3 has 17 residues. Looked up from germline, CDR1 is LNHDA and CDR2 is SQIVND (reference sequence). The CDR3 is CASSIRDRGLGANVLFF. The part of the CDR3 DNA that was read is TGTGCCAGTAGTATTAGGGACAGGGGGCTAGGGGCCAACGTA.

Points on this clone: With the read ending 3 residues before the CDR3 end, the germline J gene is used to fill in that end. J is TRBJ1-2 and V is TRBV4-1; 7 nucleotides align to TRBD1. Germline CDR1 MGHRA, CDR2 YSYEKL. The CDR3 spans 14 residues. J gave up 5 bases and V 3 bases, and 6 bases lay outside the gene matches. CDR3 protein: CASSQGTALYGYTF. The sequenced CDR3 bases are TGCGCCAGCAGCCAGGGGACAGCCCTATATGGC.

A note on this clone: With the read ending 3 residues before the CDR3 end, the germline J gene is used to fill in that end. V is TRBV2 and J is TRBJ2-7, with 14 positions matching TRBD2. From germline, CDR1 is SNHLY and CDR2 FYNNEI. The CDR3 runs 16 residues. The V segment lost 4 bases and the J segment 5 bases; nucleotides outside the gene matches: 7. The covered CDR3 bases are TGTGCCAGCAGTGCTGGGACTAGCGGGGGTACTAACGAG. As protein: CASSAGTSGGTNE. The complete CDR3 sequence is CASSAGTSGGTNEQYF.

The sequenced part of the CDR3 DNA is TGCGCCAGCAAGGAAAGGGGGCTGGGTACCGGGGAG. It encodes CASKERGLGTGE. The whole CDR3 sequence reads CASKERGLGTGELFF. The gene calls are TRBV5-1 and TRBJ2-2, with 7 positions matching TRBD1. Sequencing ends 3 residues short of the CDR3 end; the germline J gene provides the rest. V was clipped by 6 bases and J by 5 bases; unmatched bases: 10. The CDR3 loop spans 15 amino acids. Germline V gene sequence: CDR1 SGHRS, CDR2 YFSETQ.

Details on this clone: The read terminates 3 residues ahead of where the CDR3 ends, so the germline J gene completes it. The chain joins TRBV18 to TRBJ1-2; 8 bases map to TRBD1. The CDR3 is 15 residues long. Per the germline V gene, CDR1 is KGHSH and CDR2 is LQKENI. CDR3 sequence reads: CASSPWQGAYNDYTF. Incomplete CDR3 DNA: TGTGCCAGCTCACCGTGGCAGGGGGCGTACAATGAC.

Turning to this clone: The read terminates 3 residues ahead of where the CDR3 ends, so the germline J gene completes it. The J gene is TRBJ2-2, the V gene TRBV7-3, with D perhaps matching TRBD1 (5 bases). The CDR3 is made up of 18 amino acids. V was pared by 0 bases and J by 2 bases, with 16 bases between. Germline V gene data show CDR1 as SGHTA and CDR2 as FQGTGA. The sequenced part of the CDR3 DNA is TGTGCCAGCAGCTTAACTCGAGTCCAGGGTTTAAACACCGGGGAG. The encoded protein is CASSLTRVQGLNTGE. The whole CDR3 protein is CASSLTRVQGLNTGELFF.